This record covers a single TCR beta chain. Its antigen is undetermined. The CDR3 has 14 amino acids. The V gene end was trimmed by 5 bases and the J gene end by 6 bases; junction bases not matched to a gene: 9. Germline V CDR1 and CDR2: MDHEN, SYDVKM. The data belong to a study of PD-1 blockade in classical Hodgkin lymphoma. Each and every patient relapsed after autologous stem cell transplantation, and patients got differing brentuximab vedotin exposure. Sequencing was performed with immunoSEQ multiplex PCR; in TCRdb, only in-frame clones are kept and a portion is missing. The sample shows about 46,000 clones, about 78% of them seen only once. General study results and limits: Baseline diversity resembling that of newly diagnosed patients was seen in complete responders. Some patients started nivolumab under 1 year after ASCT, and they were excluded.

The rearrangement links TRBV28 to TRBJ1-1, with 7 bases lining up with TRBD1. The material was peripheral blood mononuclear cells (PBMCs), obtained before the second cycle of nivolumab. The sequence derives from a human donor with classical Hodgkin lymphoma. CDR3 in amino acids: CASSPGQLVAEAFF. The CDR3 coding sequence is TGTGCCAGCAGTCCGGGACAGCTAGTAGCTGAAGCTTTCTTT.